A single count supports the clone carrying this T cell receptor beta chain. The data belong to a study of T cell changes during pregnancy in multiple sclerosis. The germline V gene has CDR1 GTSNPN and CDR2 SVGIG (reference sequence). This CDR3 spans 16 amino acids. The method was immunoSEQ multiplex PCR; TCRdb's version includes in-frame clones alone and lacks a portion of them. The profile shows some 44,000 clones, roughly nine tenths of them singletons. Sequencing was performed on CD4+ T cells from peripheral blood mononuclear cells, taken in the second trimester of pregnancy. The rearrangement links TRBV30 to TRBJ2-5; TRBD2 is a possible D gene (6 bases). The DNA end lines up better with TRBJ2-7; the J call may be wrong. The sequence was collected from a female donor with multiple sclerosis, enrolled in a pregnancy study. CDR3 DNA: TGTGCCTGGAGTGCCCCGCTCGGAGGGGCAACCTACGAGCAGTACTTC. Translating it yields CAWSAPLGGATYEQYF.